These T cell receptor beta chains were read from a single sample in a study of breast tumors, draining lymph nodes, adjacent tissues. TCRdb itself ran the multiplex PCR reads through MiXCR, one entry per CDR3 protein. The table shows some 130,000 distinct CDR3 sequences, with 21% occurring only once. Source material: axillary lymph node tissue. The receptors were gathered from a female donor with breast cancer. Some clones in this sample may be carry-over from other donors' samples. Each CDR3 is given with its conserved first and last residue. Fields, in order: J gene, CDR3 length, D gene, V gene, clone size, CDR3 DNA, CDR3 protein. A D gene is named only where the DNA matches it firmly. Clone sizes are given selectively: once, few, many, or a class where the clone is expanded.

>TRBJ1-2|14|.|TRBV4-1|.
TGCGCCAGCAGCCAAGATTCGGGGGACTATGGCTACACCTTC
CASSQDSGDYGYTF
>TRBJ2-7|15|.|TRBV9|many
TGTGCCAGCAGCGTAGGCGTGGGGTTGAACTACGAGCAGTACTTC
CASSVGVGLNYEQYF
>TRBJ2-2|19|TRBD2|TRBV24-1|many
TGTGCCACCAGTGACCCGACTAGCGGGAGGTTCGCGAACACCGGGGAGCTGTTTTTT
CATSDPTSGRFANTGELFF
>TRBJ1-2|14|TRBD1|TRBV20-1|many
TGCAGTGCTATAAGACCGGGACAGATCTATGGCTACACCTTC
CSAIRPGQIYGYTF
>TRBJ2-6|15|.|TRBV5-6|many
TGTGCCAGCAGTCTCGTAAGCTCTGGGGCCAACGTCCTGACTTTC
CASSLVSSGANVLTF
>TRBJ1-4|14|.|TRBV24-1|many
TGTGCCACCAGCGGCGCGGCGGCTAATGAAAAACTGTTTTTT
CATSGAAANEKLFF
>TRBJ1-5|16|.|TRBV19|few
TGTGCCAGTAGTATAGTTTCCACGTCTAGCAATCAGCCCCAGCATTTT
CASSIVSTSSNQPQHF
>TRBJ2-5|16|.|TRBV9|many
TGTGCCAGCAGCTACCAGATCGACAGACCGCAAGAGACCCAGTACTTC
CASSYQIDRPQETQYF
>TRBJ2-7|12|.|TRBV10-3|many
TGTGCCACCGGGACGTCCGCCTACGAGCAGTACTTC
CATGTSAYEQYF
>TRBJ2-3|14|TRBD1|TRBV7-6|.
TGTGCCAGCGGCCCTGGACAGGTCACAGACACGCAGTATTTT
CASGPGQVTDTQYF
>TRBJ2-5|17|TRBD2|TRBV7-6|many
TGTGCCAGCAGCTTAGTTGAGCTAGCGGGAGGCCGCGAGACCCAGTACTTC
CASSLVELAGGRETQYF
>TRBJ2-3|13|.|TRBV9|many
TGTGCCAGCAGCGCGAGCCTCACAGATACGCAGTATTTT
CASSASLTDTQYF
>TRBJ2-7|16|TRBD2|TRBV27|many
TGTGCCAGCTCTCCCGGAACTAGCGGGAGCTTCAACGAGCAGTACTTC
CASSPGTSGSFNEQYF
>TRBJ2-3|15|.|TRBV20-1|many
TGCAGTGCTAGCCAAGATCGGGACATCTTTGATACGCAGTATTTT
CSASQDRDIFDTQYF
>TRBJ2-3|13|.|TRBV24-1|many
TGTGCCACCAGTGGCCGGGGCACAGATACGCAGTATTTT
CATSGRGTDTQYF
>TRBJ2-1|14|.|TRBV20-1|many
TGCAGTGCCCGACGGGGAAGGGGCATTAATGAGCAGTTCTTC
CSARRGRGINEQFF
>TRBJ2-3|17|TRBD2|TRBV7-6|many
TGTGCCAGCAGCTTATTGCCACTAGCGGGAGGCCCAGATACGCAGTATTTT
CASSLLPLAGGPDTQYF
>TRBJ2-1|15|TRBD1|TRBV7-9|many
TGTGCCAGCAGCAAGCGGGACAGGGGGATCAATGAGCAGTTCTTC
CASSKRDRGINEQFF
>TRBJ1-4|15|TRBD1|TRBV19|many
TGTGCCAGTATGGATTTTAGGGGGCCGGATGAAAAACTGTTTTTT
CASMDFRGPDEKLFF
>TRBJ2-7|14|TRBD1|TRBV29-1|many
TGCAGCGTAGCCGGGACAGAGAGCTCCTACGAGCAGTACTTC
CSVAGTESSYEQYF
>TRBJ1-6|16|.|TRBV6-2/TRBV6-3|many
TGTGCCAGCACCGCGGGAGCGTCCGTGTTGAATTCACCCCTCCACTTT
CASTAGASVLNSPLHF
>TRBJ1-2|13|.|TRBV5-5|many
TGTGCCAGCAGCTTGGACCCTATAAATGGCTACACCTTC
CASSLDPINGYTF
>TRBJ2-7|15|.|TRBV6-5|many
TGTGCCAGCAGTTACGGGGCAGGATTCTCCTACGAGCAGTACTTC
CASSYGAGFSYEQYF
>TRBJ1-2|15|TRBD1|TRBV11-2|many
TGTGCCAGCAGCCGTCCCGGGACAGGGGTTAGGGGCTACACCTTC
CASSRPGTGVRGYTF
>TRBJ2-3|13|.|TRBV20-1|.
TGCAGTGCTAGAGATGTCCGTGGAAATACGCAGTATTTT
CSARDVRGNTQYF
>TRBJ1-4|17|TRBD1|TRBV27|.
TGTGCCAGCAGTTCGGACAGGGTGGTGGACGGGAGGGAAAAACTGTTTTTT
CASSSDRVVDGREKLFF
>TRBJ2-1|13|.|TRBV19|many
TGTGCCAGTAGTTGGACGGAAAACAATGAGCAGTTCTTC
CASSWTENNEQFF
>TRBJ1-3|11|.|TRBV19|many
TGCATAACGCGCTCTGGAAACACCATATATTTT
CITRSGNTIYF
>TRBJ2-7|14|TRBD1|TRBV5-1|.
TGCGCCAGCACCAAGGGACAGGGGGTCTACGAGCAGTACTTC
CASTKGQGVYEQYF
>TRBJ1-1|14|TRBD1|TRBV7-3|.
TGTGCCAGCAGCTTGGACAGGGAGAACACTGAAGCTTTCTTT
CASSLDRENTEAFF
>TRBJ1-2|13|.|TRBV24-1|many
TGTGCCACCAGTGATTGGCGGACGCATGGCTACACCTTC
CATSDWRTHGYTF
>TRBJ1-1|13|TRBD1|TRBV6-1|.
TGTGCCACACAGGGGGACATGAACACTGAAGCTTTCTTT
CATQGDMNTEAFF
>TRBJ2-3|15|.|TRBV20-1|few
TGCAGTGCTAGAGAGCCGGGGCCGGGCCCAGATACGCAGTATTTT
CSAREPGPGPDTQYF
>TRBJ2-3|14|TRBD2|TRBV30|many
TGTGCCTGGACTAGCGGGAGCCTTACAGATACGCAGTATTTT
CAWTSGSLTDTQYF
>TRBJ2-7|14|.|TRBV10-2|many
TGCGCCAGCACTCGCGGGGAGTCTGAGTACGAGCAGTACTTC
CASTRGESEYEQYF
>TRBJ1-2|14|.|TRBV20-1|many
TGCAGTGCTAGAGATGGGCGCAGGGTCCAGGGCTACACCTTC
CSARDGRRVQGYTF